Here is one T cell receptor beta chain with its context. The data were produced by immunoSEQ multiplex PCR, yet TCRdb's version contains in-frame clones alone and is incomplete. Seen here are about 60,000 clones, around 77% observed once, and the top ten hold around 2.8%. This entry belongs to a study of radiotherapy plus CTLA-4 blockade in lung cancer. This receptor was taken from a human donor with non-small cell lung cancer who had a complete response to radiotherapy plus ipilimumab. Sequences were derived from peripheral blood, sampled from a patient treated with radiotherapy plus ipilimumab.

DNA for the CDR3: TGTGCCAGCAGTTACAGTCGGACAGGGCCCTATGGGCAGTACTTC. As protein: CASSYSRTGPYGQYF. This chain joins TRBV6-5 and TRBJ2-7; 8 nucleotides agree with TRBD1. Unmatched junction bases numbered 12, after V lost 2 bases and J lost 9 bases. Germline CDR1 MNHEY, CDR2 SVGAGI. The CDR3 totals 15 residues.